Below, 31 T cell receptor beta chains from the same sample are listed, as sequenced in a study of blood T cell repertoires in COVID-19 (dated by TCRdb to about 2020). The library was obtained by the immunoSEQ multiplex PCR assay. TCRdb stores this immuneACCESS table with in-frame sequences only. Part of the clones is absent; in the studies checked, under half of the shortfall reflects unresolved V genes, and no reason is known for the rest. In this sample the table shows a few hundred thousand clones, roughly 88% of which occur a single time. The top ten clonotypes cover approximately 2% of the sample. Sequences were obtained from PBMCs or T cells enriched from blood (not recorded which). All receptors derive from a woman in her thirties or forties who had recovered from COVID-19.

The V gene is TRBV5-8, the J gene TRBJ2-4, with D perhaps TRBD2 (5 bases). CDR1 SGHTS and CDR2 YDEGEE come from the germline V gene. The CDR3 length is 15 residues. V gave up 0 bases and J gave up 2 bases, with 9 bases separating them. CDR3 sequence: CASSLEGATKNIQYF. CDR3 sequence (DNA): TGTGCCAGCAGCTTGGAGGGAGCAACCAAAAACATTCAGTACTTC.

The chain uses TRBV2 and TRBJ2-4, with TRBD1 as a possible D gene (6 bases). Trimming stripped 3 bases from V and 7 bases from J, with 10 bases between. The CDR3 has 13 residues. Germline V CDR1 and CDR2: SNHLY, FYNNEI. The CDR3 is CASSENRDNIQYF. The CDR3 DNA reads TGTGCCAGCAGTGAGAACAGGGACAACATTCAGTACTTC.

This chain connects TRBV3-1 (or the pseudogene TRBV3-2) to TRBJ2-1; 10 nucleotides agree with TRBD2. Per the germline V gene, CDR1 is LGHDT and CDR2 is YNNKEL (reference sequence). The ends lost 6 bases at V and 8 bases at J; junction bases unmatched: 10. The CDR3 loop spans 15 amino acids. DNA for the CDR3: TGTGCCAGCAGTCGTGGACTAGCGGCGGTTGATGAGCAGTTCTTC. Translating it yields CASSRGLAAVDEQFF.

The chain uses TRBV5-1 and TRBJ2-5; D perhaps matches TRBD1 (5 bases). This CDR3 is 15 amino acids long. Germline CDR1 is SGHRS and CDR2 is YFSETQ. V was clipped by 4 bases and J by 4 bases, with 17 bases between them. The DNA for the CDR3 is TGCGCCAGCAGCCCGGAGACAGTTCGAGGAGAGACCCAGTACTTC. It is translated as CASSPETVRGETQYF. The full variable domain, in which reference TRBV5-1 and TRBJ2-5 provide the parts outside the CDR3, is KAGVTQTPRYLIKTRGQQVTLSCSPISGHRSVSWYQQTPGQGLQFLFEYFSETQRNKGNFPGRFSGRQFSNSRSEMNVSTLELGDSALYLCASSPETVRGETQYFGPGTRLLVL.

V is TRBV7-9 and J is TRBJ1-1; the D gene is possibly TRBD1 (5 bases). The CDR3 runs to 15 residues. The germline V and J ends were trimmed by 3 bases and 3 bases, with 14 bases remaining between them. In germline, CDR1 is SEHNR, CDR2 FQNEAQ (reference sequence). The CDR3 reads CASSLGQGRYTEAFF. The CDR3 nucleotides read TGTGCCAGCAGCTTGGGGCAGGGCCGCTACACTGAAGCTTTCTTT.

This clone was detected a few times. This chain links TRBV20-1 with TRBJ1-1; 7 positions match TRBD1. V shed 5 bases, J shed 13 bases, and the junction held 10 bases outside the gene matches. The CDR3 has 11 amino acids. CDR1 DFQATT and CDR2 SNEGSKA come from the germline V gene (reference sequence). Written as DNA, the CDR3 is TGCAGTGCTGGGGAGAGGGGGCTGGTTTTCTTT. This codes for CSAGERGLVFF.

This sequence joins TRBV4-3 and TRBJ2-1; no definite D call. The V gene lost 0 bases and the J gene lost 1 base, with 10 bases spanning the gap. The CDR3 contains 16 residues. Germline V gene sequence: CDR1 LGHNA, CDR2 YSLEER. CDR3 nucleotide sequence: TGCGCCAGCAGCCAAGATTACCCCGGTTCCTACAATGAGCAGTTCTTC. It translates to CASSQDYPGSYNEQFF.

The gene calls are TRBV7-6 and TRBJ1-2; 10 positions match TRBD1. V gave up 2 bases and J gave up 3 bases; unmatched junction bases: 3. Germline lookup yields CDR1 SGHVS and CDR2 FNYEAQ. The CDR3 runs 15 residues. CDR3 DNA sequence: TGTGCCAGCAGCTTAAGACAGGGGGCCGACTATGGCTACACCTTC. Translated, it gives CASSLRQGADYGYTF. Full variable domain (missing parts from reference TRBV7-6 and TRBJ1-2): GAGVSQSPRYKVTKRGQDVALRCDPISGHVSLYWYRQALGQGPEFLTYFNYEAQQDKSGLPNDRFSAERPEGSISTLTIQRTEQRDSAMYRCASSLRQGADYGYTFGSGTRLTVV.

The table lists this clone with a few counts. This sequence joins TRBV5-1 and TRBJ2-7, with 8 bases fitting TRBD1. There are 17 residues in the CDR3. Losses at the gene ends were 3 bases for V and 2 bases for J; bases not matched to a gene: 13. Germline CDR1 SGHRS, CDR2 YFSETQ. CDR3 residues: CASSWGPAGGSPYEQYF. As DNA, the CDR3 is TGCGCCAGCAGCTGGGGACCGGCAGGGGGCTCCCCCTACGAGCAGTACTTC.

This clone is a singleton in its sample. This sample also contains other DNA sequences that code for the same CDR3. CDR3: CASSLSRTGELFF. The CDR3 DNA reads TGTGCCAGCAGCCTTTCGCGCACCGGGGAGCTGTTTTTT. This chain uses TRBV27 with TRBJ2-2; no firm D call. Per germline, CDR1 MNHEY and CDR2 SMNVEV (reference sequence). V lost 6 bases to trimming and J lost 4 bases, with 9 bases between them. The CDR3 has 13 amino acids.

This rearrangement joins TRBV19 to TRBJ1-5; 7 positions agree with TRBD1. After removal of 5 bases from V and 0 bases from J, the junction contained 7 bases not matched to a gene. Germline loops: CDR1 LNHDA, CDR2 SQIVND (reference sequence). The CDR3 sequence is 16 residues long. The CDR3 spells CASSERDSYSNQPQHF. The CDR3 region has the DNA TGTGCCAGTAGTGAACGGGACAGCTATAGCAATCAGCCCCAGCATTTT.

The rearrangement uses TRBV9 and TRBJ2-1; 11 bases are shared with TRBD2. CDR1 SGDLS and CDR2 YYNGEE come from the germline V gene. V shed 2 bases and J 9 bases; nucleotides not matched to a gene: 7. This CDR3 is built from 15 residues. In nucleotides, the CDR3 is TGTGCCAGCAGCGTGGGACTAGCGGAGGCTTCTGAGCAGTTCTTC. It translates to CASSVGLAEASEQFF.

This chain connects TRBV7-6 to TRBJ1-3; possible D gene TRBD1, 5 bases. The CDR3 loop spans 15 amino acids. The germline CDR1 and CDR2 sequences are SGHVS and FNYEAQ. The V end lost 1 base, the J end lost 2 bases, and 9 bases lay between the germline ends. This CDR3 is CASSLGGGAGNTIYF. DNA for the CDR3: TGTGCCAGCAGCTTAGGGGGGGGTGCTGGAAACACCATATATTTT.

The V and J genes are TRBV5-1 and TRBJ2-1, with TRBD2 matching 10 bases. V gave up 0 bases and J gave up 10 bases; unmatched junction bases: 10. CDR1 is SGHRS and CDR2 is YFSETQ in the germline V gene. The CDR3 has 16 residues. The DNA for the CDR3 is TGCGCCAGCAGCTTGGGCGGGGTCCTAGCGGGAGAGGAGCAGTTCTTC. Amino acid sequence: CASSLGGVLAGEEQFF.

The chain joins TRBV18 to TRBJ2-5; TRBD1 agrees at 9 bases. V shed 0 bases, J shed 4 bases, and the junction held 3 bases outside the gene matches. The germline gives CDR1 KGHSH, CDR2 LQKENI. This CDR3 is built from 15 residues. The CDR3 region is CASSPPGTGSETQYF. The CDR3 DNA is TGTGCCAGCTCACCACCTGGGACAGGGTCAGAGACCCAGTACTTC.

The V and J genes are TRBV4-3 and TRBJ2-3; TRBD1 matches at 10 bases. The CDR3 runs 17 residues. The germline CDR1 and CDR2 sequences are LGHNA and YSLEER. With V trimmed by 3 bases and J by 4 bases, 10 bases remained unmatched. The CDR3 is CASSQIGDRGVPDTQYF. The CDR3 DNA reads as TGCGCCAGCAGCCAGATTGGGGACAGGGGAGTTCCAGATACGCAGTATTTT.

The chain joins TRBV19 to TRBJ1-1, with unresolved D. The CDR3 is made up of 13 amino acids. Germline-derived CDR1 and CDR2 are LNHDA and SQIVND (reference sequence). With 6 bases removed from V and 4 bases from J, the gap between germline ends came to 12 bases. CDR3 region: CASSPRGGTEAFF. The CDR3 DNA sequence: TGTGCCAGTAGCCCTCGGGGTGGCACTGAAGCTTTCTTT.

The V gene is TRBV19, the J gene TRBJ1-3; D unresolved. This CDR3 has 16 amino acids. Germline values: CDR1 LNHDA, CDR2 SQIVND (reference sequence). V was pared by 0 bases and J by 4 bases, with 13 bases between. CDR3 in DNA: TGTGCCAGTAGTATAGATTTAGAACAGTCCGGAAACACCATATATTTT. The encoded protein is CASSIDLEQSGNTIYF. The whole variable domain, remainder taken from reference TRBV19 and TRBJ1-3, is DGGITQSPKYLFRKEGQNVTLSCEQNLNHDAMYWYRQDPGQGLRLIYYSQIVNDFQKGDIAEGYSVSREKKESFPLTVTSAQKNPTAFYLCASSIDLEQSGNTIYFGEGSWLTVV.

The chain carries TRBV10-2 and TRBJ2-7; possibly TRBD2 for D (6 bases). This CDR3 region has 13 residues. Germline CDR1 is WSHSY and CDR2 is SAAADI. V was clipped by 7 bases and J by 4 bases, with 14 bases between them. For the CDR3, the DNA is TGCGCCAGCACGAAGACTAGGGTTTACGAGCAGTACTTC. It specifies CASTKTRVYEQYF.

The genes are TRBV11-2 and TRBJ2-1, with D unclear. This CDR3 comprises 12 residues. Per the germline V gene, CDR1 is SGHAT and CDR2 is FQNNGV. Trimming pared 7 bases from V and 12 bases from J, leaving 16 bases between. CDR3 sequence reads: CASTLPRSGQFF. CDR3 nucleotide sequence: TGTGCCAGCACCTTGCCACGCTCAGGGCAGTTCTTC.

The V gene is TRBV2, the J gene TRBJ1-2; D is perhaps TRBD1 (6 bases). This CDR3 comprises 16 residues. The germline CDR1 and CDR2 sequences are SNHLY and FYNNEI. V lost 4 bases, J lost 1 base, and 16 bases lay in between. CDR3 loop: CASSAPQGSVNYGYTF. The CDR3 DNA sequence: TGTGCCAGCAGTGCGCCGCAGGGGTCCGTTAACTATGGCTACACCTTC.

With respect to this clone: Mismatch with germline at one junction end may stem from a read error. The chain employs TRBV19 and TRBJ1-1; tentatively, D is TRBD1 (6 bases). CDR3 length equals 18 residues. The germline CDR1 and CDR2 sequences are LNHDA and SQIVND (reference sequence). The CDR3: CAISRTAGLINLNTEAFF. Written as DNA, the CDR3 is TGTGCCATTAGTCGGACAGCCGGACTGATAAATTTGAACACTGAAGCTTTCTTT.

The chain joins TRBV18 to TRBJ1-5; D is uncertain. The CDR3 spans 13 residues. From germline, CDR1 is KGHSH and CDR2 LQKENI. Trimming stripped 6 bases from V and 7 bases from J, with 13 bases between. The CDR3 spells CASSLSTRQPQHF. The DNA for the CDR3 is TGTGCCAGCTCCCTATCTACGCGGCAGCCCCAGCATTTT.

V is TRBV29-1 and J is TRBJ2-1; 7 nucleotides line up with TRBD1. CDR1 and CDR2 from the germline V gene are SQVTM and ANQGSEA. This CDR3 spans 14 amino acids. The V and J ends lost 6 bases and 0 bases, in that order; junction bases with no gene match: 5. Here the CDR3 DNA reads TGCAGCGTGGAGACAGGGAGCTCCTACAATGAGCAGTTCTTC. Protein sequence: CSVETGSSYNEQFF.

This sequence joins TRBV5-1 and TRBJ1-6, with D perhaps matching TRBD1 (5 bases). Germline-derived CDR1 and CDR2 are SGHRS and YFSETQ. This CDR3 comprises 17 residues. V lost 3 bases and J lost 7, with 20 bases in between. This CDR3 is CASSSRREGYDNSPLHF. CDR3 DNA sequence: TGCGCCAGCAGCTCGCGGCGGGAGGGGTACGACAATTCACCCCTCCACTTT.

This chain connects TRBV29-1 to TRBJ2-7; the match to TRBD2 covers 7 bases. CDR1 SQVTM and CDR2 ANQGSEA come from the germline V gene. CDR3 length: 12 amino acids. The V segment lost 5 bases and the J segment 6 bases; nucleotides outside the gene matches: 7. The CDR3 protein is CSVQSGAAEQYF. The CDR3 DNA is TGCAGCGTTCAAAGCGGGGCGGCCGAGCAGTACTTC.

The chain combines TRBV7-8 with TRBJ1-5; 8 bases map to TRBD1. Trimming at V came to 1 base and at J to 3 bases, leaving 14 bases not matched to a gene. This CDR3 spans 19 amino acids. Germline CDR1 SGHVS, CDR2 FQNEAQ. CDR3 bases: TGTGCCAGCAGCTTAGAACTCTCCGGGACAGGATCTTTCAATCAGCCCCAGCATTTT. Residues: CASSLELSGTGSFNQPQHF. Drawing the rest from reference TRBV7-8 and TRBJ1-5, the complete variable domain is GAGVSQSPRYKVAKRGQDVALRCDPISGHVSLFWYQQALGQGPEFLTYFQNEAQLDKSGLPSDRFFAERPEGSVSTLKIQRTQQEDSAVYLCASSLELSGTGSFNQPQHFGDGTRLSIL.

The chain is built from TRBV11-2 and TRBJ2-3; 10 bases are a match to TRBD2. The CDR3 length is 15 residues. CDR1 SGHAT and CDR2 FQNNGV come from the germline V gene. Trimming at V came to 5 bases and at J to 2 bases, leaving 4 bases not matched to a gene. CDR3 region: CASSRLAGATDTQYF. CDR3 nucleotide sequence: TGTGCCAGCAGCAGGCTAGCGGGAGCCACAGATACGCAGTATTTT.

This sequence joins TRBV4-3 and TRBJ2-7; TRBD1 is a possible D gene (5 bases). The V end was cut by 1 base, the J end by 0 bases, with 7 bases between. The V gene's germline CDR1 is LGHNA and CDR2 YSLEER. The CDR3 spans 14 residues. In nucleotides, the CDR3 is TGCGCCAGCAGCCAAGGGGGCAACTCCTACGAGCAGTACTTC. This translates into CASSQGGNSYEQYF.

V is TRBV2 and J is TRBJ2-5; D might be TRBD2 (5 bases). Germline V gene data show CDR1 as SNHLY and CDR2 as FYNNEI. This CDR3 has 15 amino acids. V was trimmed by 10 bases and J by 2 bases, leaving 20 bases between them. The CDR3 is CAIPGASGEQETQYF. CDR3 in DNA: TGTGCCATCCCTGGTGCGAGCGGAGAACAAGAGACCCAGTACTTC. The full variable domain, its missing parts supplied by reference TRBV2 and TRBJ2-5, is EPEVTQTPSHQVTQMGQEVILRCVPISNHLYFYWYRQILGQKVEFLVSFYNNEISEKSEIFDDQFSVERPDGSNFTLKIRSTKLEDSAMYFCAIPGASGEQETQYFGPGTRLLVL.

The chain links TRBV4-1 to TRBJ1-5, with a weak D call TRBD1 (6 bases). The V gene's germline CDR1 is MGHRA and CDR2 YSYEKL. This CDR3 spans 13 amino acids. The V gene lost 4 bases and the J gene lost 8 bases, with 12 bases spanning the gap. CDR3 in amino acids: CASSLGGGKPQHF. The CDR3 DNA reads TGCGCCAGCAGCCTAGGGGGGGGGAAGCCCCAGCATTTT.